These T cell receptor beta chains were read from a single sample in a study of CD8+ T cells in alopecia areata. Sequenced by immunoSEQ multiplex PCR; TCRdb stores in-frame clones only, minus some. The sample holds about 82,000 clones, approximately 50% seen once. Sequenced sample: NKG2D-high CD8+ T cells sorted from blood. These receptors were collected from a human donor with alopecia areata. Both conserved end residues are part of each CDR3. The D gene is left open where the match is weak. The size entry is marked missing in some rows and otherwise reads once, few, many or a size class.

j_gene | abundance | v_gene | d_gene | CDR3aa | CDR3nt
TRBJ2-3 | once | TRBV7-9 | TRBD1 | CASIGQGADTQYF | TGTGCCAGCATCGGACAGGGTGCAGATACGCAGTATTTT
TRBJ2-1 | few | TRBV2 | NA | CASSPLPYEQFF | TGTGCCAGCAGCCCACTCCCATATGAGCAGTTCTTC
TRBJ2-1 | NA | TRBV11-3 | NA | CASSLDPGLPGQFF | TGTGCCAGCAGCTTAGATCCCGGACTGCCGGGGCAGTTCTTC
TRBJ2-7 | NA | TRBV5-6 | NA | CASSPFGGSYEQYF | TGTGCCAGCAGCCCATTCGGCGGATCGTACGAGCAGTACTTC
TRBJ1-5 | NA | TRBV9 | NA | CASSVGVAQPQHF | TGTGCCAGCAGCGTTGGGGTGGCTCAGCCCCAGCATTTT
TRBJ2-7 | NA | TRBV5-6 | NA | CASSFWGFDYEQYF | TGTGCCAGCAGCTTTTGGGGTTTTGACTACGAGCAGTACTTC
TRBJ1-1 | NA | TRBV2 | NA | CASSDNNMNTEAFF | TGTGCCAGCAGTGATAACAACATGAACACTGAAGCTTTCTTT
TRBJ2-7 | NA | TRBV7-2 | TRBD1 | CASSARQGHEQYF | TGTGCCAGCAGCGCCCGACAGGGCCACGAGCAGTACTTC
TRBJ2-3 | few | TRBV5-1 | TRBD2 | CASSLGVRGGTDTQYF | TGCGCCAGCAGCTTGGGCGTGCGGGGGGGCACAGATACGCAGTATTTT
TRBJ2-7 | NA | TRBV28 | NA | CASSLVAAGYEQYF | TGTGCCAGCAGTTTAGTGGCAGCTGGCTACGAGCAGTACTTC
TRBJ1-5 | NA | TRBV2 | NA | CASTLTGDYSNQPQHF | TGTGCCAGCACCTTAACAGGCGATTATAGCAATCAGCCCCAGCATTTT
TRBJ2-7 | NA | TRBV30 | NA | CACHPQSSYEQYF | TGTGCCTGCCACCCTCAAAGCTCCTACGAGCAGTACTTC
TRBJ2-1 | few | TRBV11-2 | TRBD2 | CASSFPRGVAGGKGNEQFF | TGTGCCAGCAGCTTCCCCCGGGGAGTCGCGGGGGGGAAGGGGAATGAGCAGTTCTTC
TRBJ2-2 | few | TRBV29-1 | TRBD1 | CSVEYVDRGPGELFF | TGCAGCGTTGAATATGTGGACAGGGGACCCGGGGAGCTGTTTTTT
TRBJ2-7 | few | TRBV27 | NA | CASSLSRDSYEQYF | TGTGCCAGCAGTTTAAGCAGGGACTCCTACGAGCAGTACTTC
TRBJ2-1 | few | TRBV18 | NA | CASSAGGEQFF | TGTGCCAGCTCAGCCGGCGGTGAGCAGTTCTTC
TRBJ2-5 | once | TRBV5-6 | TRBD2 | CASSILAGKETQYF | TGTGCCAGCAGCATACTAGCGGGGAAAGAGACCCAGTACTTC